These 2 T cell receptor beta chains were all obtained from the same sample, sequenced in a study of cytomegalovirus exposure and HLA in healthy donors. PCR used 60 Vbeta primers and 13 Jbeta primers. Clones were sequenced by immunoSEQ multiplex PCR, and TCRdb holds only the in-frame ones, with some missing. The repertoire has some 110,000 clones, roughly 76% of them found once; the top ten carry roughly 6%. Sequenced: PBMCs. The receptors here all came from a woman aged 50 to 60 in good health and CMV-seropositive.

V is TRBV5-1 and J is TRBJ2-1; a possible D gene is TRBD2 (5 bases). The V and J ends lost 0 bases and 1 base respectively, with 11 bases between them. This CDR3 region has 16 residues. CDR1 and CDR2 (germline): SGHRS, YFSETQ. The CDR3 is CASSLGLGGSYNEQFF. The DNA of the CDR3 is TGCGCCAGCAGCTTGGGACTCGGCGGGTCCTACAATGAGCAGTTCTTC.

The chain has TRBV27 and TRBJ1-1; D is unclear. This CDR3 has 13 amino acids. Germline V gene data show CDR1 as MNHEY and CDR2 as SMNVEV (reference sequence). Trimming shortened V by 3 bases and J by 1 base, and 6 bases separated the two germline ends. The CDR3 region is CASSFVGNTEAFF. The DNA for the CDR3 is TGTGCCAGCAGTTTTGTCGGGAACACTGAAGCTTTCTTT.